This entry features one T cell receptor beta chain sequence. The target antigen is unknown. The junction departs from the called germline gene at one end, perhaps through a read error. This entry comes from a study of T cell repertoires in cytomegalovirus infection. Study summary: Indications of both CMV infection and matching HLA type were provided by public TCR beta signatures. Study-level points and caveats: The ex vivo response was dominated by HLA-C-restricted CMV-specific TCR beta clonotypes. Carriers of CMV plus the relevant HLA were identified by cumulative public TCR beta family frequency.

Via MiXCR, TCRdb re-called the reads, giving one row per CDR3 protein. The sample yields some 450,000 distinct CDR3 sequences, approximately 33% seen once. What was sequenced was PBMCs. The receptor's source is a human donor in good health (CMV status not recorded). Some clones in this sample may be carry-over from other donors' samples.

The CDR3 DNA reads as TGTGCCAGCAGCGTACTACCAACTAATGAAGAACTGTTTTTT. Its protein product is CASSVLPTNEELFF. The chain joins TRBV9 to TRBJ1-4; D is unclear. Germline CDR1 reads SGDLS; CDR2 reads YYNGEE. The CDR3 runs 14 residues. Full variable domain (remainder filled in from reference TRBV9 and TRBJ1-4): DSGVTQTPKHLITATGQRVTLRCSPRSGDLSVYWYQQSLDQGLQFLIQYYNGEERAKGNILERFSAQQFPDLHSELNLSSLELGDSALYFCASSVLPTNEELFFGSGTQLSVL.